A selection of T cell receptor beta chains follows, all from one sample in a study of OX40 agonist ivuxolimab in advanced cancers. The method was immunoSEQ multiplex PCR; TCRdb's version includes in-frame clones alone and lacks a portion of them. The data show 60,000 to 70,000 clones, under 95% seen once. The source material was CD4+ or CD8+ T cells sorted from blood, sampled in a trial of the OX40 agonist ivuxolimab. Source of these receptors: an adult with an advanced solid tumor such as melanoma, head and neck, liver or kidney cancer. The CDR3 runs from the conserved cysteine through the conserved F or W. A D gene is named only where the DNA matches it firmly. Clone sizes are given selectively: once, few, many, or a class where the clone is expanded.

cdr3_nt	cdr3_aa	clone_size	cdr3_length	d_call	v_call	j_call
TGTGCCAGCAGCCCGAGACTAGCGGGCAACTCCTACGAGCAGTACTTC	CASSPRLAGNSYEQYF	-	16	TRBD2	TRBV7-7	TRBJ2-7
TGTGCCAGCAGTTTATCGCAGTCCAATAAAGGGACCCAGTACTTC	CASSLSQSNKGTQYF	-	15	-	TRBV27	TRBJ2-5
TGTGCCAGCAGCCCCTGGGGCGGTGCGGGAGGTAGCAATGAGCAGTTCTTC	CASSPWGGAGGSNEQFF	-	17	TRBD2	TRBV9	TRBJ2-1
TGTGCCAGCAGCCACCGACAGGGGGCGCGAGAGACCCAGTACTTC	CASSHRQGARETQYF	-	15	TRBD1	TRBV7-9	TRBJ2-5
TGCGCCAGCAGCCCAACCTGGGGTCAGCCCCAGCATTTT	CASSPTWGQPQHF	few	13	-	TRBV4-1	TRBJ1-5
TGTGCCATCAGCGACTCCGGTGAAGCTTTCTTT	CAISDSGEAFF	-	11	-	TRBV10-3	TRBJ1-1
TGCGCCAGCAGCTTGACGCCGACAGCGGGATCTGGAGATACGCAGTATTTT	CASSLTPTAGSGDTQYF	-	17	TRBD2	TRBV5-1	TRBJ2-3
TGTGCCAGCAGCGTAGGAAGGGTACAGGAAAAACTGTTTTTT	CASSVGRVQEKLFF	-	14	-	TRBV9	TRBJ1-4
TGTGCTAGTGGAAACAGTTTTCCTAACTATGGCTACACCTTC	CASGNSFPNYGYTF	-	14	-	TRBV12-5	TRBJ1-2
TGTGCCAGTAGTCCGGGGGGGGGCTACGAGCAGTACTTC	CASSPGGGYEQYF	-	13	TRBD2	TRBV19	TRBJ2-7
TGTGCCAGCAGCCTGCCGATTCGGGACTACTCCTACGAGCAGTACTTC	CASSLPIRDYSYEQYF	-	16	TRBD2	TRBV11-3	TRBJ2-7